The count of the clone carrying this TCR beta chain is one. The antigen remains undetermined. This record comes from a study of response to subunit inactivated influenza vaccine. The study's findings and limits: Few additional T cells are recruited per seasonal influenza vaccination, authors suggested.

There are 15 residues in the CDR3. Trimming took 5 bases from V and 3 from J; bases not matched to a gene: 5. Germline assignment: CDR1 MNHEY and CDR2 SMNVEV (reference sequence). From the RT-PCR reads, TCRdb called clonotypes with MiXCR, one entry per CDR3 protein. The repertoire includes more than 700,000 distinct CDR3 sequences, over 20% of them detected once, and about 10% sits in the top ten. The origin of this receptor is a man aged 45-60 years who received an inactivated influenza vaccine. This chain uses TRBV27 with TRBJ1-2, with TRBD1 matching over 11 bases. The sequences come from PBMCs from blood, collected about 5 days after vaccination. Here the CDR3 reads CASSRKGQGDYGYTF. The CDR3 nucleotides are TGTGCCAGCAGTAGAAAGGGACAGGGGGACTATGGCTACACCTTC.